This TCR beta chain was sequenced in a study of blood T cell repertoires in COVID-19. The overall study: Samples came from the United States, Italy and Spain, spanning acute and convalescent COVID-19. PBMCs, B-cell-depleted T cells, or T cells provided the cDNA or gDNA that made up the material.

TCRdb keeps only in-frame clones here, not all; method: immunoSEQ multiplex PCR. The sample yields about 190,000 clones, roughly 78% seen once. The CDR3 has 14 residues. Germline assignment: CDR1 LNHDA and CDR2 SQIVND (reference sequence). Trimming cost V 1 base and J 6 bases, with 11 bases left between them. Sequenced material: peripheral blood. The chain recombines TRBV19 with TRBJ2-3, with a possible D match to TRBD2 (6 bases). This TCR came from a woman aged 80 or older with active or convalescent COVID-19. Here the CDR3 reads CASSIGRAADTQYF. The CDR3 region has the DNA TGTGCCAGTAGTATAGGGAGGGCGGCGGATACGCAGTATTTT.